This T cell receptor (beta chain) derives from a study of blood T cell repertoires in COVID-19. In the study overall: Samples of COVID-19 (acute and convalescent) were obtained from the United States, Italy and Spain. T cells, B-cell-depleted T cells, or PBMCs supplied cDNA or gDNA.

V was clipped by 4 bases and J by 1 base, with 11 bases between them. Germline loops: CDR1 LGHDT, CDR2 YNNKEL (reference sequence). This CDR3 has 16 amino acids. The protocol was immunoSEQ multiplex PCR, while the TCRdb copy is restricted to in-frame clones and leaves out a portion. The data show over 150,000 clones, about 86% seen once. Only a few counts were recorded for this clone. The sequenced sample was peripheral blood. This clonotype originated in a woman under 30 who had recovered from COVID-19. The J gene is TRBJ1-6, the V gene TRBV3-1 (or the pseudogene TRBV3-2), with D possibly being TRBD1 (5 bases). CDR3 sequence: CASSPQGGSYNSPLHF. CDR3 nucleotide sequence: TGTGCCAGCAGCCCCCAGGGAGGATCCTATAATTCACCCCTCCACTTT.